The 5 T cell receptor beta chains below all came from one sample that was sequenced in a study of OX40 agonist ivuxolimab in advanced cancers. Using immunoSEQ multiplex PCR, the repertoire was profiled, and TCRdb retains in-frame clones only, with some absent. The sample has 80,000 or so clones, 90% seen once. Sample: CD4+ or CD8+ T cells sorted from blood, taken in a trial of the OX40 agonist ivuxolimab. These receptors originate from an adult with an advanced solid tumor such as melanoma, head and neck, liver or kidney cancer.

The chain couples TRBV5-1 to TRBJ2-3, with D possibly matching TRBD1 (5 bases). Germline V gives CDR1 SGHRS, CDR2 YFSETQ. V lost 3 bases to trimming and J lost 1 base, with 12 bases between them. This CDR3 is 15 amino acids long. The CDR3 region is CASSSQGVGTDTQYF. Here the CDR3 DNA reads TGCGCCAGCAGCTCCCAGGGCGTGGGCACAGATACGCAGTATTTT.

This clone was counted between two and nine times. The chain is built from TRBV30 and TRBJ1-1; D might be TRBD1 (6 bases). The ends were cut back, 0 bases at V and 5 bases at J, with 16 bases in the middle. The CDR3 is 15 residues long. CDR1 is GTSNPN and CDR2 is SVGIG in the germline V gene (reference sequence). The CDR3 spells CAWSVFTGRRTEAFF. CDR3 sequence (DNA): TGTGCCTGGAGTGTATTTACAGGGCGACGTACTGAAGCTTTCTTT.

The chain has TRBV2 and TRBJ1-2; maybe TRBD1 (5 bases). Germline assignment: CDR1 SNHLY and CDR2 FYNNEI. The CDR3 has 17 residues. With 2 bases removed from V and 2 bases from J, the gap between germline ends came to 18 bases. DNA for the CDR3: TGTGCCAGCAGTGAACGGGGCCGATGGGCACCGAACTATGGCTACACCTTC. Its translation is CASSERGRWAPNYGYTF.

The chain recombines TRBV18 with TRBJ1-6; TRBD1 matches 10 bases. The J segment lost 7 bases and the V segment lost 4 bases, leaving 4 bases of the junction unmatched. There are 15 residues in the CDR3. Germline-derived CDR1 and CDR2 are KGHSH and LQKENI. The CDR3 region has the DNA TGTGCCAGCTCACAGACGGGACAGGGGAATTCACCCCTCCACTTT. Translated: CASSQTGQGNSPLHF.

The chain recombines TRBV5-1 with TRBJ2-5; D is tentatively TRBD1 or TRBD2 (7 bases each). The V end lost 3 bases, the J end lost 1 base, and 13 bases lay between the germline ends. Germline V gene data show CDR1 as SGHRS and CDR2 as YFSETQ. This CDR3 has 15 amino acids. CDR3 sequence: CASSWGGQSQETQYF. For the CDR3, the DNA is TGCGCCAGCAGCTGGGGGGGACAGAGCCAAGAGACCCAGTACTTC. Full variable domain (remainder filled in from reference TRBV5-1 and TRBJ2-5): KAGVTQTPRYLIKTRGQQVTLSCSPISGHRSVSWYQQTPGQGLQFLFEYFSETQRNKGNFPGRFSGRQFSNSRSEMNVSTLELGDSALYLCASSWGGQSQETQYFGPGTRLLVL.